This T cell receptor beta chain was sequenced for a study of PD-L1 blockade in urothelial cancer. The CDR3 runs to 14 residues. Germline V gene lookup returns CDR1 SQVTM and CDR2 ANQGSEA. The V gene end was trimmed by 4 bases and the J gene end by 3 bases; junction bases not matched to a gene: 5. This table comes from immunoSEQ multiplex PCR, and its TCRdb copy is limited to in-frame clones, with some not included. Here the sample spans tens of thousands of clones, roughly 80% being singletons. This sequence originates from a man between 65 and 80 years old with urothelial cancer. The sequencing used PBMCs, collected around atezolizumab (anti-PD-L1) treatment. This chain links TRBV29-1 with TRBJ1-4; 7 bases map to TRBD1. CDR3 sequence (DNA): TGCAGCGTTGCAACAGGGGCCTCTAATGAAAAACTGTTTTTT. Its translation is CSVATGASNEKLFF. The full variable domain, rest sourced from reference TRBV29-1 and TRBJ1-4, is SAVISQKPSRDICQRGTSLTIQCQVDSQVTMMFWYRQQPGQSLTLIATANQGSEATYESGFVIDKFPISRPNLTFSTLTVSNMSPEDSSIYLCSVATGASNEKLFFGSGTQLSVL.